This T cell receptor (beta chain) is drawn from a study of cytomegalovirus exposure and HLA in healthy donors. Study-level points and caveats: Roughly 170 TCR beta chains were listed as cytomegalovirus-associated. Presence/absence analyses assumed roughly uniform sequencing depth across donors, which may not hold. Previous analysis showed most TCR beta V segments were productive about 87% or about 30% of the time.

Germline CDR1 MNHNS, CDR2 SASEGT. V dropped 5 bases and J dropped 2; count of bases not matched to a gene: 6. This CDR3 contains 14 residues. Both 60 Vbeta primers and 13 Jbeta primers went into the PCR. Produced via immunoSEQ multiplex PCR; TCRdb's table is partial and in-frame only. In total, the table holds 80,000 or so clones. As regards this clone: The antigen is undetermined.

The sequencing sample was made of PBMCs. V is TRBV6-1 and J is TRBJ2-7; TRBD2 matches 7 bases. This sequence originates from a woman in her 30s in good health and CMV-seronegative. The CDR3: CASSSGTFAYEQYF. The CDR3 DNA sequence: TGTGCCAGCAGTAGCGGGACGTTCGCCTACGAGCAGTACTTC.